The 9 T cell receptor beta chains below all came from one sample that was sequenced in a study of cytomegalovirus exposure and HLA in healthy donors. Amplification used 60 Vbeta primers and 13 Jbeta primers. Measured with immunoSEQ multiplex PCR; TCRdb has only the in-frame clones, and not every one. The table includes fewer than 250,000 clones, 75% detected once. Material: PBMCs. Source of these receptors: a woman aged 25 to 39 in good health and CMV-seronegative.

The V and J genes are TRBV4-1 and TRBJ2-2; 10 bases fit TRBD2. The CDR3 covers 17 residues. Germline CDR1 reads MGHRA; CDR2 reads YSYEKL. V lost 8 bases to trimming and J lost 6 bases; unmatched junction nucleotides: 15. The CDR3 loop reads CASSISGGGGASGELFF. CDR3 bases: TGCGCCAGCTCCATCAGCGGGGGGGGTGGGGCGTCCGGGGAGCTGTTTTTT.

The sample holds one count of this clone. CDR3 loop: CASSQEAGGNYGYTF. The CDR3 DNA sequence: TGCGCCAGCAGCCAAGAGGCAGGGGGGAACTATGGCTACACCTTC. The rearrangement links TRBV4-1 to TRBJ1-2, with TRBD1 matching 7 bases. J gave up 2 bases and V 0 bases, and 3 bases lay outside the gene matches. The CDR3 length is 15 residues. The germline V gene has CDR1 MGHRA and CDR2 YSYEKL.

This clone was observed a few times. This chain joins TRBV7-9 and TRBJ1-1, with D unresolved. The germline V gene has CDR1 SEHNR and CDR2 FQNEAQ (reference sequence). CDR3 length equals 14 residues. Trimming left V 2 bases short and J 6 bases short, with 13 bases between. The CDR3 region has the DNA TGTGCCAGCAGCTTACACGGGTCGAAAGCTGAAGCTTTCTTT. Protein sequence: CASSLHGSKAEAFF. The whole variable domain, remainder taken from reference TRBV7-9 and TRBJ1-1, is DTGVSQNPRHKITKRGQNVTFRCDPISEHNRLYWYRQTLGQGPEFLTYFQNEAQLEKSRLLSDRFSAERPKGSFSTLEIQRTEQGDSAMYLCASSLHGSKAEAFFGQGTRLTVV.

The V and J genes are TRBV5-1 and TRBJ1-2, with TRBD1 matching over 8 bases. The CDR3 contains 16 residues. CDR1 and CDR2 (germline): SGHRS, YFSETQ. Germline trimming cut 0 bases from V and 4 bases from J; bases unmatched to any gene: 8. CDR3 residues: CASSLVGQGGSYGYTF. The DNA of the CDR3 is TGCGCCAGCAGCTTGGTCGGACAGGGTGGGAGCTATGGCTACACCTTC. The full variable domain, in which reference TRBV5-1 and TRBJ1-2 provide the parts outside the CDR3, is KAGVTQTPRYLIKTRGQQVTLSCSPISGHRSVSWYQQTPGQGLQFLFEYFSETQRNKGNFPGRFSGRQFSNSRSEMNVSTLELGDSALYLCASSLVGQGGSYGYTFGSGTRLTVV.

The chain combines TRBV5-6 with TRBJ2-7; 7 bases align to TRBD1. Germline lookup yields CDR1 SGHDT and CDR2 YYEEEE. This CDR3 is 16 amino acids long. The V and J ends lost 4 bases and 2 bases, in that order; junction bases with no gene match: 12. CDR3 sequence: CASSGKQGRGAYEQYF. DNA of the CDR3: TGTGCCAGCAGCGGAAAACAGGGGAGAGGGGCCTACGAGCAGTACTTC.

This clone was observed a handful of times. The chain recombines TRBV30 with TRBJ1-1, with D uncertain. Trimming took off 0 bases at V and 7 bases at J, with 12 bases between the two ends. CDR1 is GTSNPN and CDR2 is SVGIG in the germline V gene (reference sequence). This CDR3 is 13 amino acids long. CDR3 region: CAWSVLTVYEAFF. The CDR3 DNA sequence: TGTGCCTGGAGTGTACTCACAGTCTATGAAGCTTTCTTT.

The V call is TRBV18, the J call TRBJ2-7; 9 nucleotides align to TRBD1. Looked up from germline, CDR1 is KGHSH and CDR2 is LQKENI. Trimming removed 3 bases from V and 2 bases from J; junction bases left unmatched: 5. This CDR3 region has 15 residues. The CDR3 coding sequence is TGTGCCAGCTCACCCCCACAGGGGGCCACCTACGAGCAGTACTTC. It encodes CASSPPQGATYEQYF. Full variable domain (outside the CDR3, taken from reference TRBV18 and TRBJ2-7): NAGVMQNPRHLVRRRGQEARLRCSPMKGHSHVYWYRQLPEEGLKFMVYLQKENIIDESGMPKERFSAEFPKEGPSILRIQQVVRGDSAAYFCASSPPQGATYEQYFGPGTRLTVT.

The rearrangement links TRBV5-4 to TRBJ1-1, with D possibly being TRBD1 (5 bases). Trimming removed 4 bases at V and 8 bases at J, with 15 bases between. The CDR3 is 13 amino acids. Germline V CDR1 and CDR2: SGHNT, YYREEE (reference sequence). The chain's CDR3 is CASSPAGRGEAFF. In nucleotides, the CDR3 is TGTGCCAGCAGCCCGGCGGGACGCGGGGAAGCTTTCTTT.

The chain is built from TRBV2 and TRBJ1-5; D gene ambiguous. CDR1 is SNHLY and CDR2 is FYNNEI in the germline V gene. The CDR3 loop spans 16 amino acids. V was clipped by 7 bases and J by 0 bases, with 16 bases between them. DNA for the CDR3: TGTGCCAGCAATAACCCGGTCAAATATAGCAATCAGCCCCAGCATTTT. Translation gives CASNNPVKYSNQPQHF.